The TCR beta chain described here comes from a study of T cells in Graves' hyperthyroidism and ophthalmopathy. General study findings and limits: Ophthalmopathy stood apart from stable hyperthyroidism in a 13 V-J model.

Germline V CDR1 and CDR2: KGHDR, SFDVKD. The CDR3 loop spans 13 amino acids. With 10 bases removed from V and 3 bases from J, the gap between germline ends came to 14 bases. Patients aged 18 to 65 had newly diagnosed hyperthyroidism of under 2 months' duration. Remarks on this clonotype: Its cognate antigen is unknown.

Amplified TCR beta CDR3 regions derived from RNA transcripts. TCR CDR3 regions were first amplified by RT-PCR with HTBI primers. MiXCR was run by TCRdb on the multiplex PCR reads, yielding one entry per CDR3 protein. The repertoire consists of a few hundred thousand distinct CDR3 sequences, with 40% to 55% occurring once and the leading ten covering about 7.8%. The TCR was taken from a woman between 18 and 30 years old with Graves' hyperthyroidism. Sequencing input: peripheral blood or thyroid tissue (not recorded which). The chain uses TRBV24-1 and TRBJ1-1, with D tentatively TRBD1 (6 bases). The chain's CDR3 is CATGAGGYTEAFF. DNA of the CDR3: TGTGCCACAGGAGCGGGGGGCTACACTGAAGCTTTCTTT.